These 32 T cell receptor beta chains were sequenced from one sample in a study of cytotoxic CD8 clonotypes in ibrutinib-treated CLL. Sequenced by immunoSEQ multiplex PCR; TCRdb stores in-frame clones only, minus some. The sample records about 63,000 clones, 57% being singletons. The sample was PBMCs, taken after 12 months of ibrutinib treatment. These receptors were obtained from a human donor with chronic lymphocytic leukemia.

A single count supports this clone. The DNA of the CDR3 is TGTGCCAGCAGCCGGAGCGGGACCCAGCAGTTCTTC. It encodes CASSRSGTQQFF. The V and J genes are TRBV7-2 and TRBJ2-1, with TRBD2 matching over 7 bases. This CDR3 has 12 residues. Germline values: CDR1 SGHTA, CDR2 FQGNSA. The V gene end was trimmed by 5 bases and the J gene end by 11 bases; junction bases not matched to a gene: 6.

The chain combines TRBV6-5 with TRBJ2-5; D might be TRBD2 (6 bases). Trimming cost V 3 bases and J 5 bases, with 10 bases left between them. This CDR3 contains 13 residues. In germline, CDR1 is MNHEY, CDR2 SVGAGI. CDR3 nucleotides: TGTGCCAGCAGTTATGGGGCGGGGGAGACCCAGTACTTC. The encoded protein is CASSYGAGETQYF.

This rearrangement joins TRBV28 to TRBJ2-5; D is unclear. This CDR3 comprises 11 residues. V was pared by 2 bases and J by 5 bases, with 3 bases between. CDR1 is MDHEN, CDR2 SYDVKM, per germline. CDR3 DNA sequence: TGTGCCAGCAGTTTAGGGGAGACCCAGTACTTC. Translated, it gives CASSLGETQYF.

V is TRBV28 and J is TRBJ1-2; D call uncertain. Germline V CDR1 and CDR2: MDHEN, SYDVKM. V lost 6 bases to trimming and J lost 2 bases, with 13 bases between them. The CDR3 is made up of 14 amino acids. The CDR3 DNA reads TGTGCCAGCAGCCCCACTCCAAGGAACTATGGCTACACCTTC. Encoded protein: CASSPTPRNYGYTF.

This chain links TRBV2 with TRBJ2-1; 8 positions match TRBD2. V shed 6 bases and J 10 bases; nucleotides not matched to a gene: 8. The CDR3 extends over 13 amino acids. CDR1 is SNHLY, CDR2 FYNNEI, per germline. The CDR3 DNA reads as TGTGCCAGCAGGCCGGGACTAGTCCCCGAGCAGTTCTTC. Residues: CASRPGLVPEQFF. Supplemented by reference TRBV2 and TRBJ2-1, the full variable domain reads EPEVTQTPSHQVTQMGQEVILRCVPISNHLYFYWYRQILGQKVEFLVSFYNNEISEKSEIFDDQFSVERPDGSNFTLKIRSTKLEDSAMYFCASRPGLVPEQFFGPGTRLTVL.

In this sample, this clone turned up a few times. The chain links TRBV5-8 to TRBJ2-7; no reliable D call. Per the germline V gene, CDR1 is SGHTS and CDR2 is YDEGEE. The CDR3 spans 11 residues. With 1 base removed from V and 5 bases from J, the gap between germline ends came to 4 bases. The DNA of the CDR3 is TGTGCCAGCAGCTTGTCCCACGAGCAGTACTTC. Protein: CASSLSHEQYF.

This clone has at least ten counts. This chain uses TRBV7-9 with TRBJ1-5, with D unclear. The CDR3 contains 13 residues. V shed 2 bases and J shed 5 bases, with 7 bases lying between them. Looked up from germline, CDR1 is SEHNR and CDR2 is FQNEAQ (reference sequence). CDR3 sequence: CASSLQEHQPQHF. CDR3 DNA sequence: TGTGCCAGCAGCTTACAAGAGCATCAGCCCCAGCATTTT.

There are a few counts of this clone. CDR3 sequence: CASSENVGGYNEQFF. CDR3 bases: TGTGCCAGCAGTGAAAATGTGGGGGGTTACAATGAGCAGTTCTTC. The chain joins TRBV6-4 to TRBJ2-1; TRBD2 might be the D (6 bases). The CDR3 totals 15 residues. The V and J ends lost 3 bases and 4 bases respectively, with 13 bases between them. Per the germline V gene, CDR1 is MRHNA and CDR2 is SNTAGT.

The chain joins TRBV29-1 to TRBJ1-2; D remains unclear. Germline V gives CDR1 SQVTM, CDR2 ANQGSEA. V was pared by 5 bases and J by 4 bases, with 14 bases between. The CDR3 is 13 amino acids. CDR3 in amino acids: CSVIPAAFYGYTF. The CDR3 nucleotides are TGCAGCGTTATCCCGGCCGCGTTCTATGGCTACACCTTC.

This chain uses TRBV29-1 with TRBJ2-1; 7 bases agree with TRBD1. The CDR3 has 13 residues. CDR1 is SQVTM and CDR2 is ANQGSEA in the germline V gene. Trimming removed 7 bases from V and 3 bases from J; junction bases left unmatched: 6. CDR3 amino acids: CSARTGHYNEQFF. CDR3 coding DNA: TGCAGCGCAAGGACAGGACACTACAATGAGCAGTTCTTC.

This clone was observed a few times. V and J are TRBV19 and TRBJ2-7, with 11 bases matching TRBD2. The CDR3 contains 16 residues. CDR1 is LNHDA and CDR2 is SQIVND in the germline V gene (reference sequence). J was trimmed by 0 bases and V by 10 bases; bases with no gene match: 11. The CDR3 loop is CATRFTGLAASYEQYF. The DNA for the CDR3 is TGTGCCACTCGATTTACGGGACTAGCGGCCTCCTACGAGCAGTACTTC.

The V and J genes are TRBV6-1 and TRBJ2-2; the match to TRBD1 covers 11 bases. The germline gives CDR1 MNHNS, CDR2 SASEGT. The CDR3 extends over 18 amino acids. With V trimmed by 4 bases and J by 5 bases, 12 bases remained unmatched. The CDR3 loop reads CASSVPRTGGASTGELFF. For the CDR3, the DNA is TGTGCCAGCAGTGTCCCCCGGACAGGGGGCGCGAGTACCGGGGAGCTGTTTTTT.

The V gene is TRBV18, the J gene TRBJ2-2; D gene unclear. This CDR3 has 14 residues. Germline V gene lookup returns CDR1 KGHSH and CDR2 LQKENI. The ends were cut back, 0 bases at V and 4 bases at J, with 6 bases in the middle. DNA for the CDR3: TGTGCCAGCTCACCACCGGGCCTCACCGGGGAGCTGTTTTTT. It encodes CASSPPGLTGELFF.

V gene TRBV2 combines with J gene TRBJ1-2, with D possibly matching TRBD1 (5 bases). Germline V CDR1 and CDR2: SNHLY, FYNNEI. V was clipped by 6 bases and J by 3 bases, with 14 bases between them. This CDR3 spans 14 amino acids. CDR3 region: CASSLVGGYYGYTF. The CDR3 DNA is TGTGCCAGCAGCTTGGTGGGGGGGTACTATGGCTACACCTTC.

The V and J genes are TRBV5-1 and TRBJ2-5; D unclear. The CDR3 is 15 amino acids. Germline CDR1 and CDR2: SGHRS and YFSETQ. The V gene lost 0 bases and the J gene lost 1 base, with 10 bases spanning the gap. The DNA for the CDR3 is TGCGCCAGCAGCTTGGGGGGTCAGATCCAAGAGACCCAGTACTTC. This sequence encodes CASSLGGQIQETQYF.

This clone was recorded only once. The CDR3 bases are TGTGCCAGCTTCACCCTTGGAGGGACCGGAAACACCATATATTTT. It encodes CASFTLGGTGNTIYF. The rearrangement joins TRBV18 to TRBJ1-3, with D perhaps matching TRBD1 (5 bases). V was trimmed by 7 bases and J by 4 bases, leaving 17 bases between them. Germline CDR1 and CDR2: KGHSH and LQKENI. This CDR3 region has 15 residues.

The chain's CDR3 is CASSLIAGGLIGELFF. The CDR3 region has the DNA TGTGCCAGCAGTTTAATAGCGGGAGGTCTTATCGGGGAGCTGTTTTTT. The V call is TRBV6-5, the J call TRBJ2-2; 10 nucleotides align to TRBD2. The CDR3 is 16 residues long. Per germline, CDR1 MNHEY and CDR2 SVGAGI. V trimming: 4 bases; J trimming: 7 bases; junction bases outside the gene matches: 9.

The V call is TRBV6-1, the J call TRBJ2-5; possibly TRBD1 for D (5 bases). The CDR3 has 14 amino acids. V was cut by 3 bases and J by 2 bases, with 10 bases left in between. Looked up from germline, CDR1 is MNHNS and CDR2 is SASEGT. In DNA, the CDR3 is TGTGCCAGCAGTGAGGGGCCGGGTCAAGAGACCCAGTACTTC. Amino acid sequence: CASSEGPGQETQYF.

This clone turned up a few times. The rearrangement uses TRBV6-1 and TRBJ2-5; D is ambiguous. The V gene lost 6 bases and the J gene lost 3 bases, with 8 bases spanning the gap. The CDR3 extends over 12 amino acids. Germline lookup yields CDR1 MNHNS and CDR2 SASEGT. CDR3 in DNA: TGTGCCAGCAGCCACCGTAAAGAGACCCAGTACTTC. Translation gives CASSHRKETQYF.

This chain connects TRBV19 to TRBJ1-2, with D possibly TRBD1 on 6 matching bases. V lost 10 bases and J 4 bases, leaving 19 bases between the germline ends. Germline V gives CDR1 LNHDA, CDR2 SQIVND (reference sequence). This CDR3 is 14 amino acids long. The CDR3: CATYLRGQSYGYTF. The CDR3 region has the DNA TGTGCCACATATCTTCGCGGACAGTCCTATGGCTACACCTTC.

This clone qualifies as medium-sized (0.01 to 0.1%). This chain's CDR3 is CAWIWGDTEAFF. The CDR3 DNA reads TGTGCCTGGATTTGGGGGGACACTGAAGCTTTCTTT. V is TRBV30 and J is TRBJ1-1, with D possibly matching TRBD1 (5 bases). The V end was cut by 4 bases, the J end by 3 bases, with 9 bases between. Germline V lookup: CDR1 GTSNPN, CDR2 SVGIG (reference sequence). CDR3 length: 12 amino acids.

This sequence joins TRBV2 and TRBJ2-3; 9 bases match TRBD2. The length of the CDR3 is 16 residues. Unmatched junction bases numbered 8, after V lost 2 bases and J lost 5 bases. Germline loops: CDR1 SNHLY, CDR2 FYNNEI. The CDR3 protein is CASSEQGLAGRDTQYF. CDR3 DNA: TGTGCCAGCAGTGAACAGGGGCTAGCGGGACGAGATACGCAGTATTTT.

In DNA form, the CDR3 reads TGTGCCAGCAGTTTTGGCACTCGCCCTCCTTACAATGAGCAGTTCTTC. This encodes CASSFGTRPPYNEQFF. The chain carries TRBV27 and TRBJ2-1; D not certain. Germline values: CDR1 MNHEY, CDR2 SMNVEV (reference sequence). V was cut by 3 bases and J by 4 bases, with 16 bases left in between. The CDR3 spans 16 residues.

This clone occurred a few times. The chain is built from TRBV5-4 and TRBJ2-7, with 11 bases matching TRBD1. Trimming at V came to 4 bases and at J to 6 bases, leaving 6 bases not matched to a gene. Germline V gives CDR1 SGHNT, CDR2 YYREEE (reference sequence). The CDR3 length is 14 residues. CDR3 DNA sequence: TGTGCCAGCAGCATTGGACAGGGGGCGCCCGAGCAGTACTTC. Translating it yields CASSIGQGAPEQYF.

In DNA form, the CDR3 reads TGCGCCAGCAGCTCCGAGGGGCGGGGGGGTACAGATACGCAGTATTTT. This sequence encodes CASSSEGRGGTDTQYF. This chain links TRBV5-1 with TRBJ2-3, with TRBD2 matching 9 bases. The CDR3 has 16 residues. Germline assignment: CDR1 SGHRS and CDR2 YFSETQ. The trim removed 3 bases at V and 3 bases at J, leaving 8 bases unmatched.

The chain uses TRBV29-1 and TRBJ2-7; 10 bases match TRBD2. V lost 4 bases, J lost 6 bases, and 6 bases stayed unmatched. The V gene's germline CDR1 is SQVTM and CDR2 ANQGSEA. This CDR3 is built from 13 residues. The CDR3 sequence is CSVASGRAAEQYF. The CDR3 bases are TGCAGCGTTGCGAGCGGGAGGGCCGCCGAGCAGTACTTC.

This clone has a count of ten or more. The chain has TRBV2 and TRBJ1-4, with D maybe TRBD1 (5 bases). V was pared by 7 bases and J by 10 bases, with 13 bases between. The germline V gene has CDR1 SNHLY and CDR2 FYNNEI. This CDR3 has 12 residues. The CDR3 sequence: CASIREDSKLFF. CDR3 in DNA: TGTGCCAGCATCAGGGAGGACTCAAAACTGTTTTTT.

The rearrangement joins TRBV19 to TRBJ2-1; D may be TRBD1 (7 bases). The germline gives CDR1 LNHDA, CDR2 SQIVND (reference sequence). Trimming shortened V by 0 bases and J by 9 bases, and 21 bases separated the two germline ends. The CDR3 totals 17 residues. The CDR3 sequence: CASSIDRGTVRPSEQFF. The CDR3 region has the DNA TGTGCCAGTAGTATAGATCGGGGGACAGTGAGGCCCAGTGAGCAGTTCTTC.

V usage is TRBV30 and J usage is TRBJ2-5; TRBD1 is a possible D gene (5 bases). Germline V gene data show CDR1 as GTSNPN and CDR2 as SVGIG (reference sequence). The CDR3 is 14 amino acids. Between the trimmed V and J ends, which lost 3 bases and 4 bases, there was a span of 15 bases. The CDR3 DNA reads TGTGCCTGGAGCAAACCAGGGTATCCAGAGACCCAGTACTTC. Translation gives CAWSKPGYPETQYF.

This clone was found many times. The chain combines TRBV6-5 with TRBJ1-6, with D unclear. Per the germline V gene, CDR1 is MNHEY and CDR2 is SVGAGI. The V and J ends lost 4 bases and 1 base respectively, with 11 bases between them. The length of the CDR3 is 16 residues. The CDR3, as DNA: TGTGCCAGCAGTTTGGTTCGGGGTTCCTATAATTCACCCCTCCACTTT. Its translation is CASSLVRGSYNSPLHF.

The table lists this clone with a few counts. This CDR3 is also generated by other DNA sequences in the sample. This CDR3 reads CASSLPVPGELFF. CDR3 sequence (DNA): TGTGCCAGCAGTTTACCCGTTCCCGGGGAGCTGTTTTTT. This rearrangement joins TRBV27 to TRBJ2-2; D gene unclear. V gave up 2 bases and J gave up 6 bases, with 7 bases separating them. The germline CDR1 and CDR2 sequences are MNHEY and SMNVEV (reference sequence). The CDR3 has 13 amino acids.

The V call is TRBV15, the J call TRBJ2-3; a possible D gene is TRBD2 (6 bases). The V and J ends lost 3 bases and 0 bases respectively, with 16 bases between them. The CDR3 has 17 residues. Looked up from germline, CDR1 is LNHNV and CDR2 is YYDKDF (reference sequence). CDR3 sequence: CATSSALGEASTDTQYF. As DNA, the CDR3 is TGTGCCACCAGCAGTGCCTTAGGGGAGGCTAGCACAGATACGCAGTATTTT.